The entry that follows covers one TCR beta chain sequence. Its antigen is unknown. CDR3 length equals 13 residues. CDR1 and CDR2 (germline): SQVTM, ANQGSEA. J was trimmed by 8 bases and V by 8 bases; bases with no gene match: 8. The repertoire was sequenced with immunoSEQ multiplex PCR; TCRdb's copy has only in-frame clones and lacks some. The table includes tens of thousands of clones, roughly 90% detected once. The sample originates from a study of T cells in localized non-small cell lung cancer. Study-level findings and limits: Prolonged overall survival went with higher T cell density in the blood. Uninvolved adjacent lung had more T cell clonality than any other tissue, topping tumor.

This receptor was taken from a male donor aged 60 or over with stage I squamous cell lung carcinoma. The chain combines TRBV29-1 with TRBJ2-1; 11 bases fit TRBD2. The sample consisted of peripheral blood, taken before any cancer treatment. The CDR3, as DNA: TGCAGCTTAGAGACTAGCGGGATCGATGAGCAGTTCTTC. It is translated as CSLETSGIDEQFF.